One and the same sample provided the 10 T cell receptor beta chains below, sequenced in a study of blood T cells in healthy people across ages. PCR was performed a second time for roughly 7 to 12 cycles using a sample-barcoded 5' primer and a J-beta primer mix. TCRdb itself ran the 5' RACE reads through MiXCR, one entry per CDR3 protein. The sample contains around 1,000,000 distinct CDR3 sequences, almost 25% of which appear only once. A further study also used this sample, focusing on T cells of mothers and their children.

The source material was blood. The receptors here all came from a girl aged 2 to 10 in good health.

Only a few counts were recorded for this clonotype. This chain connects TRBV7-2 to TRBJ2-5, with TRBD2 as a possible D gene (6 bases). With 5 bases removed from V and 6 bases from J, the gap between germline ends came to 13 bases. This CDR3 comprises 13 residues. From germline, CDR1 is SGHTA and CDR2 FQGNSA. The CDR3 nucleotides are TGTGCCAGCAGCCTACCGGGACTGAAGACCCAGTACTTC. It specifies CASSLPGLKTQYF.

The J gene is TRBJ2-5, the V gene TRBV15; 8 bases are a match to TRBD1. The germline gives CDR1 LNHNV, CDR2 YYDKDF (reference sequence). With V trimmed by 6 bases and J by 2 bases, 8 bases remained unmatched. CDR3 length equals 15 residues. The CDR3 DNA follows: TGTGCCACCAGGGAGGGGACAGGATTTCAAGAGACCCAGTACTTC. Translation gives CATREGTGFQETQYF. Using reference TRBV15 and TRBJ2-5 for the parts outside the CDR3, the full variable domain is DAMVIQNPRYQVTQFGKPVTLSCSQTLNHNVMYWYQQKSSQAPKLLFHYYDKDFNNEADTPDNFQSRRPNTSFCFLDIRSPGLGDTAMYLCATREGTGFQETQYFGPGTRLLVL.

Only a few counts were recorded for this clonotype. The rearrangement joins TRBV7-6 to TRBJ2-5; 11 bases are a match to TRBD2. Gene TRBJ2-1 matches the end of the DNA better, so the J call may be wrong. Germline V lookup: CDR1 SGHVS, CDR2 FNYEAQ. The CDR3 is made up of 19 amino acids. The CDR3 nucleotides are TGTGCCAGCAGCTTATGGGTAGCGGGGGGGCCGAGGGGGCGCTATGAGCAGTTCTTC. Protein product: CASSLWVAGGPRGRYEQFF.

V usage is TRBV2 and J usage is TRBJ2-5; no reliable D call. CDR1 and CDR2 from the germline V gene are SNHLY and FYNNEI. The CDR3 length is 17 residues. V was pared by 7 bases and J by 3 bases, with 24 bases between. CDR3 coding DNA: TGTGCCAGCACTCAAGGTTGGAGCGTTTCACCAAAAGAGACCCAGTACTTC. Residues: CASTQGWSVSPKETQYF.

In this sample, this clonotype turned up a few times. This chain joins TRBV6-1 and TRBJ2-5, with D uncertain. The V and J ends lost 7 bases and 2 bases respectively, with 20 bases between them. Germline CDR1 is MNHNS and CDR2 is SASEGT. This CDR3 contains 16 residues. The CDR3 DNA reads TGTGCCAGCAAGGTCTCTTCCGGTGCGCCTCAAGAGACCCAGTACTTC. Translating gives CASKVSSGAPQETQYF.

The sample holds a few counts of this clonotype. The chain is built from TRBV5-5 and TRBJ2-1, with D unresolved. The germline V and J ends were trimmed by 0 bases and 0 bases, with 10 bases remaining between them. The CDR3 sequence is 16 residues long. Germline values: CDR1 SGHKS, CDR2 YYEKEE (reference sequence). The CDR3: CASSLESESSYNEQFF. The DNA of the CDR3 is TGTGCCAGCAGCTTGGAGTCGGAAAGCTCCTACAATGAGCAGTTCTTC.

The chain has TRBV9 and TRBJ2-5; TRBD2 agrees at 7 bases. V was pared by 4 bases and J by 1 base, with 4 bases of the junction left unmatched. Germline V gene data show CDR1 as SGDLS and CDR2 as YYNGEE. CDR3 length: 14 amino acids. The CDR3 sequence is CASSKSGAQETQYF. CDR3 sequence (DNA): TGTGCCAGCAGCAAAAGCGGGGCCCAAGAGACCCAGTACTTC. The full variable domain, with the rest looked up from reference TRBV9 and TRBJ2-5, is DSGVTQTPKHLITATGQRVTLRCSPRSGDLSVYWYQQSLDQGLQFLIQYYNGEERAKGNILERFSAQQFPDLHSELNLSSLELGDSALYFCASSKSGAQETQYFGPGTRLLVL.

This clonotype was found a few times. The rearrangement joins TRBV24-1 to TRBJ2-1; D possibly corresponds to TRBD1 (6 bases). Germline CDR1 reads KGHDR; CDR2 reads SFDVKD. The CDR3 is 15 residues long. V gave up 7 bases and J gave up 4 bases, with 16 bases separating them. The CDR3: CATSTRDTRYNEQFF. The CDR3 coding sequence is TGTGCCACCAGCACCCGGGACACCCGTTACAATGAGCAGTTCTTC.

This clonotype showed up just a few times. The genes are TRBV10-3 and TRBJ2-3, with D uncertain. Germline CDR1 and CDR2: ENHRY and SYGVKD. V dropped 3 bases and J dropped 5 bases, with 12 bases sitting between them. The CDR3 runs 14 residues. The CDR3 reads CAISEYPDVDTQYF. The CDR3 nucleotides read TGTGCCATCAGTGAATACCCGGACGTAGATACGCAGTATTTT.

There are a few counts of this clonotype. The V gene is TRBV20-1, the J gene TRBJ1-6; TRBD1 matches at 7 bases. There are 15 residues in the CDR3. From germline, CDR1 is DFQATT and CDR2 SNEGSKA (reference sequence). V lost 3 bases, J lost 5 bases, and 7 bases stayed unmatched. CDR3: CSASRDSSDNSPLHF. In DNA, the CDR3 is TGCAGTGCTAGTCGGGACAGTTCAGATAATTCACCCCTCCACTTT.